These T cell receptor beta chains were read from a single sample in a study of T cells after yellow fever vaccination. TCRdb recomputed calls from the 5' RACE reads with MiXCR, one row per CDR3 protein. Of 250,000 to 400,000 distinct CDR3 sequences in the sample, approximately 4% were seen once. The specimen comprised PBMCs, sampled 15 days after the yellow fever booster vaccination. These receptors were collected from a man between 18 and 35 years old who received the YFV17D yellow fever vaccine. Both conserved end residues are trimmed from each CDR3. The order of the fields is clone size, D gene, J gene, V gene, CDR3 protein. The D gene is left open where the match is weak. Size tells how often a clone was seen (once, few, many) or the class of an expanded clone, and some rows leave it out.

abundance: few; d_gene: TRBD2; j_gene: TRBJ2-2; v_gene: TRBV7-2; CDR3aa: ASSLVRESGELF
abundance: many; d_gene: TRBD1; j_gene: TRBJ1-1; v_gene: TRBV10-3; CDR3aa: AISKSGTGVSTEAF
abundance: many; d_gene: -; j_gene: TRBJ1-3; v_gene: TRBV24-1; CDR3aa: ATMTDPPGNTIY
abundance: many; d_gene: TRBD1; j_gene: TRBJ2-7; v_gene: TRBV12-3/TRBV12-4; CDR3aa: ASTGTGSSYEQY
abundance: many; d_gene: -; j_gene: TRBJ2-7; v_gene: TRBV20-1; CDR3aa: SARVPGVAREQY
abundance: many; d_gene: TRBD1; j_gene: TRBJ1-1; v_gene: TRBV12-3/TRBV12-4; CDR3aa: ASSLGTGSF
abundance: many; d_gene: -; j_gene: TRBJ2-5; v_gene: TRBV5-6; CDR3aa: ASSLDMVKTQY
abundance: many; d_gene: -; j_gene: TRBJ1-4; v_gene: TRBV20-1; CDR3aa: SASEHPGATNEKLF
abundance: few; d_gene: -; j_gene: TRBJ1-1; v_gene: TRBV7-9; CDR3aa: ASSRRTEAF
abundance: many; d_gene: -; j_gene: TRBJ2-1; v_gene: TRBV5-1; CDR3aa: ASSLRPGNEQF
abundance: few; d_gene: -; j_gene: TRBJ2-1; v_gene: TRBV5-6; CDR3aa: ASSLEGAGSSYNEQF
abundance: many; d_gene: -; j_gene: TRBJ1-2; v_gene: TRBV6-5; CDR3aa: ASSPLGGPLNYGYT
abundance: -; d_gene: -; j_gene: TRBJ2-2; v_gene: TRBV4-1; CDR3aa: ASSQERVNTGELF
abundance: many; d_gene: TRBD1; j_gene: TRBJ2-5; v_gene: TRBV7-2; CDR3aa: ASSLIVAGGGETQY
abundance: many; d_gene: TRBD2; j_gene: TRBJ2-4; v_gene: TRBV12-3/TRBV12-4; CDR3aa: ASSLSGRGAAKNIQY
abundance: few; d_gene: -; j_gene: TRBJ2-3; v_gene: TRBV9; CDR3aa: ASSVGGALPGADTQY
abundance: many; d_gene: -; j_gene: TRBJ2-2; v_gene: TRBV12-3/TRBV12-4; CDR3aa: ASRSTGSGELF
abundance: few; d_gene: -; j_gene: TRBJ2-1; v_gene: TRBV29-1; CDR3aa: SVRWGASYNEQF
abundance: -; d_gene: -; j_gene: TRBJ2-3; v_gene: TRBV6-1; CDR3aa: ASTGTLWDTQY
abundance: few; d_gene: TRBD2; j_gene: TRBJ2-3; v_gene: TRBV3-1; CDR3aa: ASSQGLAGVTSTDTQY
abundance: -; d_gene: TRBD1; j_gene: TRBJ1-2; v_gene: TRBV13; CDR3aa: ASSAGGTERYGYT
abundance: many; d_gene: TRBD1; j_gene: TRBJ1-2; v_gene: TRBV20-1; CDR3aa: SAERGRVT
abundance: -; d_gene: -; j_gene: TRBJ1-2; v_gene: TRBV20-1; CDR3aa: SATPGVNYGYT
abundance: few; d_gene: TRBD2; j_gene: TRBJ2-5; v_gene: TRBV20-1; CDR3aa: SAKDVAGGGLGETQY
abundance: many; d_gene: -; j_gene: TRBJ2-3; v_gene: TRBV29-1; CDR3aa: SGGTRPDTDTQY
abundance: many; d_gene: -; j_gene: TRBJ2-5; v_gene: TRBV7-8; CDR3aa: ASSLARGAQY
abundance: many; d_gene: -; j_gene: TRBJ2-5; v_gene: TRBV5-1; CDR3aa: ASSLASGGYQETQY
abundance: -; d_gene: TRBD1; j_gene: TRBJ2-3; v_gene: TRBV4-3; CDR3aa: ASSPGQGDADTQY
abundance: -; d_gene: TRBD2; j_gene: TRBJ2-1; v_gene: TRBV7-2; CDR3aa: ASSVRGGTLSYNEQF
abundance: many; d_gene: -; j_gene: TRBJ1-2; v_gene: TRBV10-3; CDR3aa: AISEAEDAGGYT
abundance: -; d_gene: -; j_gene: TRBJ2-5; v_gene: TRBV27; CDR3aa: ASSFNSEETQY
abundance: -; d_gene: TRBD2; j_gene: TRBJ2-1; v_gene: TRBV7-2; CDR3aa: ASSLGTSKPEQF
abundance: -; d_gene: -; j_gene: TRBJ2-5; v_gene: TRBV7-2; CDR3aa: ASSFGGGKETQY
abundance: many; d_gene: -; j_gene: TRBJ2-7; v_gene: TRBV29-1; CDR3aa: SVGRTDSYEQY
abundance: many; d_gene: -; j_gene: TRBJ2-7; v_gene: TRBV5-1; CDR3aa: ASLTDGFYEQY
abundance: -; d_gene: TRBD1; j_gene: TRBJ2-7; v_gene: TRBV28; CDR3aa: ASKTGVVYEQY
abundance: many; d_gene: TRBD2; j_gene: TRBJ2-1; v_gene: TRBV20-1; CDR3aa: SARDPRGGYNEQF
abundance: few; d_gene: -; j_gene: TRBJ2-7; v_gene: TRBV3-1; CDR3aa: ASSYPGGTEQY
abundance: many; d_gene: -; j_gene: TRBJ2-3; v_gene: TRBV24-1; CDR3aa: ATSENSGTAQY
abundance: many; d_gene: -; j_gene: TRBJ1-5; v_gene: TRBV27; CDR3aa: ASRRGPLLPQH
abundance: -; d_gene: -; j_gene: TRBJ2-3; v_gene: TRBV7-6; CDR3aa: ASSFFSADSDTQY
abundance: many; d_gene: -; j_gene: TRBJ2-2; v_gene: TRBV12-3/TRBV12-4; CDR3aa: ASSLGAGTGELF
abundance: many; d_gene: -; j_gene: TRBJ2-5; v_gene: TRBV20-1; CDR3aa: SARPGETQY
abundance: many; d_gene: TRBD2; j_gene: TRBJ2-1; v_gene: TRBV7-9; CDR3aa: ASSWPSGEYNEQF
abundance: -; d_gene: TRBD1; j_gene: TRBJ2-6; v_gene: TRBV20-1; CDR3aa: SVGVGTGVGNVLT
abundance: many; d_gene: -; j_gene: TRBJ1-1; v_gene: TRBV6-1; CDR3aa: ASRRQENTEAF
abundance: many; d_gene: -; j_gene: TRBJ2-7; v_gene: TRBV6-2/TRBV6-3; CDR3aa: ASTFGAAYEQY
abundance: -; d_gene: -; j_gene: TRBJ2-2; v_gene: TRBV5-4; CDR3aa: ASSQFVTGELF
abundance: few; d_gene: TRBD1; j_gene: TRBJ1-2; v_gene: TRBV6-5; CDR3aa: ASSVGTGDGYT
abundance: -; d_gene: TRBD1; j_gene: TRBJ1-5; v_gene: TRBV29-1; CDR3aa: SVSGQGHQPQH
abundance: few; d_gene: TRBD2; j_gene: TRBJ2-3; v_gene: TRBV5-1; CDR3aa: ATKLAQLGDTQY
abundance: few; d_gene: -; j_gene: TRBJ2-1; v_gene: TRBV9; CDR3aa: ASSTLPSSYNEQF
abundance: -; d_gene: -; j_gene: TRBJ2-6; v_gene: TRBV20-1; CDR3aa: SAPGTWSSGANVLT
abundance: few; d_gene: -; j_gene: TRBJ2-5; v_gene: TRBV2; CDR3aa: ASSGGGPEGETQY
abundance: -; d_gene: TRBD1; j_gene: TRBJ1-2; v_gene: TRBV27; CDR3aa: ASSLQGGRNYGYT
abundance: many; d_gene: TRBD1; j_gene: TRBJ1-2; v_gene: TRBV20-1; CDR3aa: SARVIAGTGGKGYGYT
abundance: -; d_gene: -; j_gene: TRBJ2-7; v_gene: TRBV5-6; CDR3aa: ASTRDRFHSYEQY